This T cell receptor (beta chain) was sequenced during a study of blood T cell repertoires in COVID-19. The CDR3 contains 14 residues. Germline V gene sequence: CDR1 SGHRS, CDR2 YFSETQ. The ends lost 3 bases at V and 7 bases at J; junction bases unmatched: 8. Sequencing used immunoSEQ multiplex PCR; TCRdb keeps in-frame clones, though not all of them. The data contain roughly 68,000 clones, 89% of them singletons. V usage is TRBV5-1 and J usage is TRBJ1-2; 8 nucleotides match TRBD1. The TCR was taken from a woman in her fifties or sixties with active COVID-19. The specimen sequenced was peripheral blood. DNA of the CDR3: TGCGCCAGCAGCTACATGACAGGGGAGGGTGGCTACACCTTC. Translation: CASSYMTGEGGYTF.